A selection of T cell receptor beta chains follows, all from one sample in a study of cytomegalovirus exposure and HLA in healthy donors. Clones were sequenced by immunoSEQ multiplex PCR, and TCRdb holds only the in-frame ones, with some missing. The data show about 190,000 clones, 75% to 90% seen once. The source material was PBMCs. The receptors shown here come from a boy younger than 10 in good health and CMV-seronegative. CDR3s include the opening cysteine and the closing phenylalanine or tryptophan. A D gene is named only where the DNA matches it firmly. Size values are once, few and many counts, or a class for expanded clones, and some rows have none.

-	-	TRBV19	TRBJ1-1	CASSIGLGQGLLNTEAFF	TGTGCCAGTAGTATAGGGTTAGGGCAGGGGCTCCTGAACACTGAAGCTTTCTTT
-	TRBD2	TRBV5-1	TRBJ2-5	CASSLVALAVTETQYF	TGCGCCAGCAGCTTGGTGGCCCTAGCGGTGACAGAGACCCAGTACTTC
-	-	TRBV5-6	TRBJ1-2	CASSQSTGPLNYGYTF	TGTGCCAGCAGCCAGTCGACAGGACCTCTGAACTATGGCTACACCTTC
-	-	TRBV19	TRBJ1-6	CASSILSSYNSPLHF	TGTGCCAGTAGTATCCTGAGCTCCTATAATTCACCCCTCCACTTT
-	-	TRBV7-7	TRBJ1-3	CASSSRHGGPGNTIYF	TGTGCTAGCAGCTCTCGTCACGGGGGGCCTGGAAACACCATATATTTT
-	-	TRBV11-2	TRBJ2-2	CASSSRGGGGIRTGELFF	TGTGCCAGCAGCTCGCGAGGGGGGGGTGGAATTCGCACCGGGGAGCTGTTTTTT
-	TRBD2	TRBV27	TRBJ2-1	CASGWGLAGNNEQFF	TGTGCCAGCGGCTGGGGACTAGCGGGGAACAATGAGCAGTTCTTC
-	-	TRBV13	TRBJ1-2	CASSDTRGGLRYGYTF	TGTGCCAGCAGCGACACCCGGGGGGGGTTAAGGTATGGCTACACCTTC
-	-	TRBV28	TRBJ1-1	CASSLGGGRTEAFF	TGTGCCAGCAGTTTAGGCGGGGGGAGGACTGAAGCTTTCTTT
few	TRBD1	TRBV6-6	TRBJ2-5	CASTPGQGEETQYF	TGTGCCAGCACCCCGGGACAGGGCGAAGAGACCCAGTACTTC
-	TRBD2	TRBV5-8	TRBJ2-3	CASSLGTSGGLSTDTQYF	TGTGCCAGCAGCTTGGGGACTAGCGGGGGACTGAGCACAGATACGCAGTATTTT
once	-	TRBV2	TRBJ2-2	CASGTQGTGELFF	TGTGCCAGCGGCACACAGGGAACCGGGGAGCTGTTTTTT
-	-	TRBV5-1	TRBJ2-7	CASSTPYAYEQYF	TGCGCCAGCAGCACCCCCTACGCCTACGAGCAGTACTTC
-	-	TRBV27	TRBJ2-7	CASSLYLGRPYEQYF	TGTGCCAGCAGTTTATATTTAGGGAGGCCCTACGAGCAGTACTTC
-	TRBD1	TRBV27	TRBJ1-1	CASSSNGQVNTEASF	TGTGCCAGCAGTTCCAACGGACAGGTGAACACTGAAGCTTCCTTT
-	TRBD1	TRBV9	TRBJ1-6	CASSSTGGLSSYNSPLHF	TGTGCCAGCAGCTCAACAGGGGGTTTGAGTTCCTATAATTCACCCCTCCACTTT
-	-	TRBV4-1	TRBJ1-3	CASSQIVGGGSGNTIYF	TGCGCCAGCAGCCAAATAGTGGGGGGGGGCTCTGGAAACACCATATATTTT
-	-	TRBV21-1	TRBJ2-4	CASSSGLADLAKNIQYF	TGTGCCAGCAGCTCTGGACTAGCGGACCTAGCCAAAAACATTCAGTACTTC
-	-	TRBV13	TRBJ1-3	CASSSWTDSGNTIYF	TGTGCCAGCAGCTCCTGGACAGACTCTGGAAACACCATATATTTT
-	-	TRBV27	TRBJ1-4	CASSFEDTNSSSEKLFF	TGTGCCAGCAGTTTCGAAGACACCAATTCGTCGAGTGAAAAACTGTTTTTT
-	-	TRBV18	TRBJ2-2	CASSPQTNTGELFF	TGTGCCAGCTCACCGCAGACTAACACCGGGGAGCTGTTTTTT
-	TRBD1	TRBV2	TRBJ1-2	CASSVGQGNSGYTF	TGTGCCAGCAGTGTAGGACAGGGAAATTCTGGCTACACCTTC
-	TRBD1	TRBV11-2	TRBJ2-5	CASSLGYLGTGPQETQYF	TGTGCCAGCAGCTTGGGCTACTTGGGGACAGGGCCCCAAGAGACCCAGTACTTC